This T cell receptor beta chain was captured by sequencing in a study of shared clonotypes between healthy human individuals. In regard to this clone: Other DNA sequences in the sample encode the same CDR3.

Profiled with immunoSEQ multiplex PCR; TCRdb holds only in-frame clones, not every one. The repertoire holds around 1,100,000 clones, with approximately 80% as singletons. Germline loops: CDR1 MDHEN, CDR2 SYDVKM. Losses at the gene ends were 5 bases for V and 4 bases for J; bases not matched to a gene: 4. This CDR3 is 13 amino acids long. This receptor was taken from a man aged 18-30 years in good health. Some clones in this sample may be carry-over from other donors' samples. This chain connects TRBV28 to TRBJ1-2, with 7 bases lining up with TRBD1. Sequencing used memory CD4+ T cells from PBMCs. Subset here: CD45RA-negative fraction. CDR3 sequence: CASSLTGTYGYTF. The CDR3 DNA reads TGTGCCAGCAGTCTGACAGGGACCTATGGCTACACCTTC.